The rows below give T cell receptor beta chains drawn from one sample of a study of vaccination and CD4 T cells after COVID-19. TCRdb independently ran MiXCR on the PCR reads; one entry per CDR3 protein. The sample lists roughly 18,000 distinct CDR3 sequences; approximately 70% were seen once. These receptors lack a known antigen. Sample: CD4+ T cells from blood, cultured in vitro. The receptor source for this set is a human donor who had recovered from COVID-19. Each CDR3 is given with its conserved first and last residue. Each record gives: D gene, V gene, J gene, CDR3 protein. D genes are given only for firm matches.

D: .; V: TRBV5-1; J: TRBJ2-3; CDR3: CASSFQSTDTQYF
D: .; V: TRBV6-5; J: TRBJ2-1; CDR3: CASSYSPAAPYNEQFF
D: .; V: TRBV19; J: TRBJ1-2; CDR3: CASSPNKGHPYIGYTF
D: .; V: TRBV15; J: TRBJ2-2; CDR3: CATSSVSMITGELFF
D: .; V: TRBV12-3/TRBV12-4; J: TRBJ1-1; CDR3: CASSLAIPWWAEAFF
D: TRBD1; V: TRBV27; J: TRBJ2-7; CDR3: CASTPPGTGTYEQYF
D: .; V: TRBV15; J: TRBJ1-2; CDR3: CATSRSTQGNVYGYTF
D: TRBD2; V: TRBV7-9; J: TRBJ2-5; CDR3: CASSLALAGGRETQYF
D: TRBD1; V: TRBV10-2; J: TRBJ1-1; CDR3: CASSGTGWSSTEAFF
D: .; V: TRBV7-3; J: TRBJ2-2; CDR3: CASRPRGAGELFF
D: .; V: TRBV5-4; J: TRBJ2-5; CDR3: CASSPARVGQETQYF
D: .; V: TRBV21-1; J: TRBJ1-1; CDR3: CASSITGTEGAEAFF
D: .; V: TRBV16; J: TRBJ1-6; CDR3: CASSRDRRNSPLHF
D: TRBD1; V: TRBV20-1; J: TRBJ2-5; CDR3: CSAMGRGHMETQYF
D: TRBD2; V: TRBV7-2; J: TRBJ2-1; CDR3: CASSLEGTSGRNEQFF
D: TRBD2; V: TRBV27; J: TRBJ2-1; CDR3: CASRNAGTSGRVVEQFF
D: .; V: TRBV24-1; J: TRBJ1-1; CDR3: CATCGGASTEAFF